The 10 T cell receptor beta chains given below trace back to one sample, sequenced in a study of blood T cell repertoires in COVID-19. TCRdb's copy holds only in-frame clones and misses some; the assay was immunoSEQ multiplex PCR. Here the sample spans 150,000 or so clones, 84% being singletons. Sequenced sample: peripheral blood. All receptors come from a woman between 45 and 65 years old with acute or convalescent COVID-19.

In DNA form, the CDR3 reads TGCAGCGTCGACACAGGGGGCGGTCAGCCCCAGCATTTT. It yields the protein CSVDTGGGQPQHF. The genes are TRBV29-1 and TRBJ1-5, with 9 bases lining up with TRBD1. Germline V gene lookup returns CDR1 SQVTM and CDR2 ANQGSEA. Trimming at V came to 6 bases and at J to 6 bases, leaving 6 bases not matched to a gene. The CDR3 runs to 13 residues.

The V call is TRBV5-6, the J call TRBJ2-5; perhaps TRBD1 as D (5 bases). The V gene's germline CDR1 is SGHDT and CDR2 YYEEEE. Trimming cost V 0 bases and J 5 bases, with 8 bases left between them. This CDR3 spans 13 amino acids. The CDR3 protein is CASSLVGQETQYF. In DNA, the CDR3 is TGTGCCAGCAGCTTGGTGGGGCAGGAGACCCAGTACTTC. The full variable domain, in which reference TRBV5-6 and TRBJ2-5 provide the parts outside the CDR3, is DAGVTQSPTHLIKTRGQQVTLRCSPKSGHDTVSWYQQALGQGPQFIFQYYEEEERQRGNFPDRFSGHQFPNYSSELNVNALLLGDSALYLCASSLVGQETQYFGPGTRLLVL.

V gene TRBV27 combines with J gene TRBJ2-7, with TRBD1 as a possible D gene (5 bases). CDR1 and CDR2 from the germline V gene are MNHEY and SMNVEV (reference sequence). The CDR3 has 16 amino acids. V was trimmed by 0 bases and J by 6 bases, leaving 18 bases between them. The CDR3 is CASSLSPGPSYFEQYF. The CDR3 DNA reads as TGTGCCAGCAGTTTATCGCCAGGGCCATCGTACTTCGAGCAGTACTTC.

The rearrangement joins TRBV4-2 to TRBJ1-1; 7 bases agree with TRBD1. There are 14 residues in the CDR3. The germline CDR1 and CDR2 sequences are LGHNA and YNFKEQ. V was clipped by 5 bases and J by 4 bases; unmatched bases: 7. The CDR3 coding sequence is TGTGCCAGCAGCTCAACAGGGGATGTCACTGAAGCTTTCTTT. Translated: CASSSTGDVTEAFF.

The chain is built from TRBV12-5 and TRBJ2-1; 13 bases are a match to TRBD2. Germline loops: CDR1 LGHNT, CDR2 FRNRAP. This CDR3 contains 22 residues. Germline trimming cut 3 bases from V and 4 bases from J; bases unmatched to any gene: 21. CDR3 region: CASGFLGRLAGGKLQTYNEQFF. The CDR3 DNA sequence: TGTGCTAGTGGTTTCCTTGGGAGACTAGCGGGGGGAAAACTTCAAACTTACAATGAGCAGTTCTTC.

DNA for the CDR3: TGTGCCAGCAGCCCTTTGGCGACTAGCGGGAGTTTTGAGACCCAGTACTTC. Protein product: CASSPLATSGSFETQYF. The chain combines TRBV5-5 with TRBJ2-5; 12 bases are shared with TRBD2. The CDR3 is 17 residues long. CDR1 and CDR2 from the germline V gene are SGHKS and YYEKEE (reference sequence). V shed 4 bases and J 5 bases; nucleotides not matched to a gene: 12.

The CDR3 here is CASSDRRGGAEAFF. The CDR3 nucleotides are TGTGCCAGCAGTGATAGGAGGGGGGGAGCTGAAGCTTTCTTT. The chain carries TRBV2 and TRBJ1-1, with D possibly matching TRBD1 (6 bases). The CDR3 covers 14 residues. CDR1 is SNHLY, CDR2 FYNNEI, per germline. Between the trimmed V and J ends, which lost 3 bases and 6 bases, there was a span of 14 bases.

The chain recombines TRBV6-5 with TRBJ1-1; D uncertain. Germline V lookup: CDR1 MNHEY, CDR2 SVGAGI. This CDR3 region has 14 residues. The V and J ends lost 2 bases and 1 base respectively, with 8 bases between them. The CDR3 loop reads CASSYVRGNTEAFF. The DNA of the CDR3 is TGTGCCAGCAGTTACGTACGGGGGAACACTGAAGCTTTCTTT.

This clone was seen only a few times. The CDR3 DNA follows: TGCGCCAGCAGCGGACTGCCTTTGGCGGAGACCCAGTACTTC. Its translation: CASSGLPLAETQYF. This chain uses TRBV5-1 with TRBJ2-5, with a tentative D call TRBD2 (5 bases). The V gene lost 4 bases and the J gene lost 5 bases, with 15 bases spanning the gap. Per the germline V gene, CDR1 is SGHRS and CDR2 is YFSETQ. The CDR3 is made up of 14 amino acids.

The chain has TRBV7-2 and TRBJ1-2; TRBD1 might be the D (5 bases). The germline V gene encodes CDR1 SGHTA and CDR2 FQGNSA. V lost 0 bases and J lost 4, with 21 bases in between. The CDR3 has 18 amino acids. The CDR3 loop is CASSLAGPARGWSYGYTF. The CDR3 DNA follows: TGTGCCAGCAGCTTAGCAGGTCCGGCACGGGGGTGGTCCTATGGCTACACCTTC.